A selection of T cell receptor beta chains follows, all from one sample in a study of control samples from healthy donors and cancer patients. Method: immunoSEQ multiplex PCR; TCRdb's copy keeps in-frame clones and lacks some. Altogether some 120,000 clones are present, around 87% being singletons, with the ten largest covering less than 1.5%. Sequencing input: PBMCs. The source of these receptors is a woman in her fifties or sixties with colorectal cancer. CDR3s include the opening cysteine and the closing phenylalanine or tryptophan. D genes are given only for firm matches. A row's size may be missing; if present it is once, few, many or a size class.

TGTGCCAGCAGCGTATACTTGAGAGGGTGGGATACGCAGTATTTT | CASSVYLRGWDTQYF | TRBJ2-3 | . | TRBV9 | .
TGTGCCAGTAGTCCGGGACAGGGGGACGAGCAGTACTTC | CASSPGQGDEQYF | TRBJ2-7 | . | TRBV19 | TRBD1
TGTGCCAGCAGGGGGTCGGTGGGGACCCCCCTAGATACGCAGTATTTT | CASRGSVGTPLDTQYF | TRBJ2-3 | . | TRBV27 | .
TGTGCCAGCGGAGCGCGGGGGGAAGCCTACGAGCAGTACTTC | CASGARGEAYEQYF | TRBJ2-7 | once | TRBV14 | TRBD2
TGTGCCAGCAGCAGCAACACAGATACGCAGTATTTT | CASSSNTDTQYF | TRBJ2-3 | . | TRBV2 | .
TGTGCCAGCAGTGAAGGACAGCAAGTGTACGAGCAGTACTTC | CASSEGQQVYEQYF | TRBJ2-7 | few | TRBV2 | .
TGTGCCAGCTCACCACCGTACGGGGTAGAGACCCAGTACTTC | CASSPPYGVETQYF | TRBJ2-5 | . | TRBV18 | .
TGTGCCAGCTCACCACCGTCAGGCCCCTACGAGCAGTACTTC | CASSPPSGPYEQYF | TRBJ2-7 | once | TRBV18 | .
TGTGCCAGCAGTTTTCCCCAGGGGCTCGGACTAGCGGGGGGGATAGAGACCCAGTACTTC | CASSFPQGLGLAGGIETQYF | TRBJ2-5 | . | TRBV28 | TRBD2
TGTGCCAGCAGCCCCTCCCTGAGCGGGGGGGCCGTCGAGACCCAGTACTTC | CASSPSLSGGAVETQYF | TRBJ2-5 | . | TRBV9 | TRBD2
TGTGCCAGCAGCCCCCCTGGGCTCAGCTCCTACAATGAGCAGTTCTTC | CASSPPGLSSYNEQFF | TRBJ2-1 | . | TRBV6-6 | .
TGTGCCAGCAGGGAGGAACAGGGGATTAGGCCTGAAGCTTTCTTT | CASREEQGIRPEAFF | TRBJ1-1 | . | TRBV11-2 | TRBD1
TGTGCCAGCAGCTCTAACCTAGGGATGAACACTGAAGCTTTCTTT | CASSSNLGMNTEAFF | TRBJ1-1 | once | TRBV11-2 | .
TGTGCCAGCAGCCTCGATGGACGGATCATCGGTGAAGCTTTCTTT | CASSLDGRIIGEAFF | TRBJ1-1 | . | TRBV11-1 | .
TGTGCCAGCAGTTTCGGGGGGAGGTACGAGCAGTACTTC | CASSFGGRYEQYF | TRBJ2-7 | . | TRBV12-3/TRBV12-4 | TRBD2
TGTGCCAGCAGCTCCTTCTCAGAAGATGAGCAGTTCTTC | CASSSFSEDEQFF | TRBJ2-1 | . | TRBV7-3 | .
TGCGCCAGCCCCCAAGGAGGAACTAGCGTGTCGGGGCAAGAGACCCAGTACTTC | CASPQGGTSVSGQETQYF | TRBJ2-5 | . | TRBV10-2 | TRBD2